A selection of T cell receptor beta chains follows, all from one sample in a study of cytomegalovirus exposure and HLA in healthy donors. Measured with immunoSEQ multiplex PCR; TCRdb has only the in-frame clones, and not every one. The sample has roughly 120,000 clones; 65% to 75% are singletons. The sequenced sample was PBMCs. Every receptor here comes from a man in his forties in good health and CMV-seropositive. The CDR3 runs from the conserved cysteine through the conserved F or W. A D gene is named only where the DNA matches it firmly.

V,J,D,CDR3
TRBV19,TRBJ2-3,TRBD2,CASRLAGADTQYF
TRBV19,TRBJ2-3,TRBD2,CASRLAGVVDTQYF
TRBV5-6,TRBJ2-5,TRBD2,CASSLARSGEQETQYF
TRBV2,TRBJ1-5,TRBD1,CASRGQGGQPQHF
TRBV19,TRBJ1-1,NA,CASSIRVGGLSNTEAFF
TRBV5-1,TRBJ1-2,TRBD1,CASSKQQGAQGGYTF
TRBV7-8,TRBJ2-3,TRBD2,CASSRLAGTTDTQYF
TRBV30,TRBJ2-5,NA,CAWSAQGWEQYF
TRBV19,TRBJ1-2,NA,CASSIKGVGGYTF
TRBV15,TRBJ1-2,NA,CATSPPQGYYGYTF
TRBV5-1,TRBJ2-7,NA,CASSTGDVPGAYEQYF
TRBV7-8,TRBJ2-2,NA,CASSQPGGSTGELFF
TRBV30,TRBJ2-4,TRBD2,CAWSVGGAGGGNIQYF
TRBV7-2,TRBJ2-3,NA,CASSLERTDTQYF
TRBV2,TRBJ2-2,NA,CASSVSRGPTSRANTGELFF
TRBV19,TRBJ2-5,TRBD2,CASSILGLEETQYF
TRBV7-7,TRBJ2-2,NA,CASSPRTGRTGELFF
TRBV28,TRBJ2-7,TRBD1,CASSPRQGPYEQYF
TRBV7-2,TRBJ1-5,TRBD1,CASSINRGHQHF
TRBV6-5,TRBJ1-4,TRBD1,CASSYSGQGNEKLFF
TRBV5-5,TRBJ2-2,NA,CASSLTGGGSSGELFF
TRBV29-1,TRBJ2-2,NA,CSVEFGSITGELFF
TRBV5-1,TRBJ1-6,NA,CASSLDGQLNSPLHF
TRBV21-1,TRBJ2-3,NA,CASSKVKYGGGQQDTQYF
TRBV27,TRBJ2-7,TRBD2,CASSSGTSGSYEQYF
TRBV19,TRBJ2-1,TRBD2,CASSKVAGVGAFYNEQFF
TRBV5-1,TRBJ1-5,NA,CASSLEGLGNQPQHF
TRBV7-2,TRBJ2-5,NA,CASTAARLSAQETQYF
TRBV9,TRBJ2-7,NA,CASSPAGGYEQYF
TRBV30,TRBJ2-2,TRBD1,CACPTGAGELFF
TRBV29-1,TRBJ1-2,TRBD1,CSVEVGGTGNTF
TRBV2,TRBJ2-7,TRBD1,CASSDPLTGTYEQYF